Below are 19 T cell receptor beta chains sequenced from a single sample in a study of post-analysis software for immune sequencing data. TCR beta cDNA libraries had unique molecular identifiers. One entry per CDR3 protein results from TCRdb running MiXCR on the PCR reads. The sample records a few hundred thousand distinct CDR3 sequences, less than 40% being singletons. These receptors are not linked to any known antigen. Notes on the study in general: The five TRBV segments detected at higher frequency in patients than in controls included TRBV5-6, TRBV5-1 and TRBV20-1.

The sample taken for sequencing was blood. These TCRs come from a girl aged 2 to 9 with multiple sclerosis.

The chain links TRBV18 to TRBJ2-2; D is unresolved. With 5 bases removed from V and 5 bases from J, the gap between germline ends came to 21 bases. CDR1 KGHSH and CDR2 LQKENI come from the germline V gene. This CDR3 comprises 17 residues. The CDR3 reads CASSTTKGRVRTGELFF. The CDR3, as DNA: TGTGCCAGCTCAACCACGAAGGGTCGGGTCCGGACCGGGGAGCTGTTTTTT.

In its sample, this clonotype was seen a few times. The chain recombines TRBV5-1 with TRBJ1-4; tentatively, D is TRBD1 (5 bases). This CDR3 region has 15 residues. Germline V gives CDR1 SGHRS, CDR2 YFSETQ. V lost 3 bases to trimming and J lost 3 bases, with 12 bases between them. In DNA, the CDR3 is TGCGCCAGCAGCTCAACGACAGTGGCTAATGAAAAACTGTTTTTT. The encoded protein is CASSSTTVANEKLFF.

There are a few counts of this clonotype. This sequence joins TRBV20-1 and TRBJ1-2, with D possibly TRBD1 on 6 matching bases. The CDR3 extends over 11 amino acids. Trimming stripped 5 bases from V and 7 bases from J, with 11 bases between. Germline CDR1 DFQATT, CDR2 SNEGSKA (reference sequence). CDR3: CSAQGTLGYTF. DNA of the CDR3: TGCAGTGCTCAAGGGACACTTGGCTACACCTTC.

CDR3 sequence (DNA): TGTGCCATCGGAGGGGTCTACGAGCAGTACTTC. This sequence encodes CAIGGVYEQYF. The chain is built from TRBV10-3 and TRBJ2-5; a possible D gene is TRBD2 (6 bases). The J call may be wrong; the DNA end is better matched by TRBJ2-7. The CDR3 sequence is 11 residues long. Per germline, CDR1 ENHRY and CDR2 SYGVKD.

The rearrangement uses TRBV12-3 or TRBV12-4 and TRBJ2-1, with D possibly being TRBD1 or TRBD2 (5 bases each). The CDR3 is 15 residues long. V lost 3 bases and J 8 bases, leaving 17 bases between the germline ends. The CDR3 nucleotides are TGTGCCAGCAGTTTCCGGGACCGAGGGGTCGATGAGCAGTTCTTC. This translates into CASSFRDRGVDEQFF.

The chain recombines TRBV5-1 with TRBJ2-6; D is undetermined. V was pared by 5 bases and J by 0 bases, with 12 bases between. This CDR3 has 16 residues. Germline V CDR1 and CDR2: SGHRS, YFSETQ. The CDR3 spells CASSSTWGSGANVLTF. In nucleotides, the CDR3 is TGCGCCAGCAGTTCCACGTGGGGCTCTGGGGCCAACGTCCTGACTTTC.

J is TRBJ1-6 and V is TRBV20-1; D possibly corresponds to TRBD1 (6 bases). The CDR3 has 14 residues. The germline V and J ends were trimmed by 5 bases and 11 bases, with 19 bases remaining between them. Germline CDR1 reads DFQATT; CDR2 reads SNEGSKA (reference sequence). The CDR3 nucleotides read TGCAGTGCTCCGAGATCCAAAGGGGGAACACCCCTCCACTTT. Translated: CSAPRSKGGTPLHF.

This clonotype occurred many times. The V and J genes are TRBV29-1 and TRBJ2-7, with 9 positions matching TRBD2. Germline V lookup: CDR1 SQVTM, CDR2 ANQGSEA. The junction had 8 bases not matched to a gene; V was cut back by 5 bases and J by 3 bases. CDR3 size: 14 residues. The CDR3 DNA follows: TGCAGCGTTCGGTCGACTAGCGGAGTCTACGAGCAGTACTTC. It translates to CSVRSTSGVYEQYF.

The J gene is TRBJ1-1, the V gene TRBV18, with D unclear. Trimming pared 3 bases from V and 7 bases from J, leaving 12 bases between. CDR1 is KGHSH, CDR2 LQKENI, per germline. CDR3 size: 13 residues. CDR3 bases: TGTGCCAGCTCACCCCCCGGGAAGTATGAAGCTTTCTTT. Amino acids: CASSPPGKYEAFF.

The chain joins TRBV5-1 to TRBJ2-7; D unresolved. V lost 6 bases to trimming and J lost 0 bases, with 16 bases between them. Germline lookup yields CDR1 SGHRS and CDR2 YFSETQ. The CDR3 extends over 15 amino acids. CDR3: CASNLAASSSYEQYF. CDR3 sequence (DNA): TGCGCCAGCAACCTTGCGGCATCGAGCTCCTACGAGCAGTACTTC.

This clonotype appeared a few times. The chain uses TRBV12-5 and TRBJ2-7; D possibly corresponds to TRBD1 (7 bases). The CDR3 length is 20 residues. Germline CDR1 and CDR2: LGHNT and FRNRAP. V lost 1 base and J 2 bases, leaving 27 bases between the germline ends. The CDR3 region has the DNA TGTGCTAGTGGTTTGGACGCCTGGAGACAGGGAGGAGCTCGAACCTACGAGCAGTACTTC. This gives the protein CASGLDAWRQGGARTYEQYF.

This clonotype has just a few counts. The V gene is TRBV6-4, the J gene TRBJ2-1; 12 bases align to TRBD2. The CDR3 is made up of 15 amino acids. Germline V gives CDR1 MRHNA, CDR2 SNTAGT. V gave up 6 bases and J gave up 8 bases; unmatched junction bases: 8. The CDR3 reads CASSLETSGSDEQFF. CDR3 bases: TGTGCCAGCAGCCTTGAGACTAGCGGGAGCGATGAGCAGTTCTTC.

The J gene is TRBJ2-3, the V gene TRBV20-1, with D perhaps TRBD1 (6 bases). This CDR3 is 13 amino acids long. V lost 5 bases and J 6 bases, leaving 15 bases between the germline ends. The germline V gene has CDR1 DFQATT and CDR2 SNEGSKA (reference sequence). The CDR3 spells CSADTGSPDTQYF. In nucleotides, the CDR3 is TGCAGTGCTGATACAGGGAGTCCGGATACGCAGTATTTT.

The CDR3 sequence is CASSSRSGQNYGYTF. The CDR3 nucleotides are TGTGCCAGCAGTTCTCGATCGGGACAGAACTATGGCTACACCTTC. The chain has TRBV6-5 and TRBJ1-2, with 7 bases identical to TRBD1. CDR1 is MNHEY, CDR2 SVGAGI, per germline. The CDR3 runs to 15 residues. The V and J ends lost 4 bases and 2 bases, in that order; junction bases with no gene match: 7.

The chain joins TRBV6-2 or TRBV6-3 to TRBJ1-1; D is ambiguous. V lost 2 bases and J 1 base, leaving 5 bases between the germline ends. This CDR3 region has 13 residues. CDR1 and CDR2 from the germline V gene are MNHEY and SVGEGT. The CDR3 nucleotides read TGTGCCAGCAGTTACACCCGGAACACTGAAGCTTTCTTT. Translation: CASSYTRNTEAFF.

The chain couples TRBV7-2 to TRBJ2-1, with D perhaps matching TRBD1 or TRBD2 (5 bases each). Germline CDR1 SGHTA, CDR2 FQGNSA. Trimming pared 1 base from V and 11 bases from J, leaving 12 bases between. The CDR3 has 13 residues. The CDR3 is CASSLVLRGQQFF. CDR3 bases: TGTGCCAGCAGCTTAGTCTTGAGGGGACAGCAGTTCTTC.

This clonotype was detected a few times. The DNA for the CDR3 is TGTGCCAGCAGTTTATGGATGGGCGAGCAGTACTTC. Translating it yields CASSLWMGEQYF. The chain joins TRBV28 to TRBJ2-5; D is uncertain. The DNA end is a closer match to TRBJ2-7, so the J assignment may be wrong. The CDR3 is 12 residues long. In germline, CDR1 is MDHEN, CDR2 SYDVKM.

The sample holds many counts of this clonotype. This chain links TRBV20-1 with TRBJ2-3; D is possibly TRBD1 (5 bases). In germline, CDR1 is DFQATT, CDR2 SNEGSKA (reference sequence). The CDR3 spans 13 residues. Deletions cut 5 bases from V and 1 base from J, with 10 bases between. The CDR3 spells CSAFLQGTDTQYF. The CDR3 DNA reads as TGCAGTGCTTTTTTACAGGGCACAGATACGCAGTATTTT.

This clonotype occurred a few times. Written as DNA, the CDR3 is TGCGCCAGCAGCCATAGACAGGGGTACGGCTACACCTTC. This sequence encodes CASSHRQGYGYTF. This sequence joins TRBV4-3 and TRBJ1-2, with 8 bases aligning to TRBD1. J was trimmed by 8 bases and V by 3 bases; bases with no gene match: 5. Germline CDR1 is LGHNA and CDR2 is YSLEER. CDR3 length equals 13 residues.